This TCR beta chain comes out of a study of PD-1 blockade in mismatch repair-deficient tumors. Study-wide results and limits: After pembrolizumab, tumor-resident clones rose rapidly, then generally contracted before radiologic responses.

Only in-frame clones appear in the TCRdb table, and some are missing; sequencing was by immunoSEQ multiplex PCR. Among tens of thousands of clones, 88% were seen once, and the ten largest hold roughly 13%. V was shortened by 1 base and J by 3 bases, with 6 bases between the two germline ends. Germline V lookup: CDR1 SQVTM, CDR2 ANQGSEA. The CDR3 totals 13 residues. Comments on this clone: No antigen is known for it.

The sequence came from an adult with mismatch repair-deficient cancer. The sample in question was peripheral blood, obtained 52 weeks after starting pembrolizumab. The gene calls are TRBV29-1 and TRBJ1-4; D perhaps matches TRBD1 (6 bases). DNA for the CDR3: TGCAGCGTTGAAGGGACAGCTAATGAAAAACTGTTTTTT. Translated: CSVEGTANEKLFF.